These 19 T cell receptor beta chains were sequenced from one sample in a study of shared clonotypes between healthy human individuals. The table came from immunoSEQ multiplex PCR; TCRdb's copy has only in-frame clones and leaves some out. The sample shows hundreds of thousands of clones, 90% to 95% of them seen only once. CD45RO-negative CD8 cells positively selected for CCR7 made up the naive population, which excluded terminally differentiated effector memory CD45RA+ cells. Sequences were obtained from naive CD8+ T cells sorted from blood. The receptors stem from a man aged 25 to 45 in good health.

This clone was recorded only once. This chain's CDR3 is CASSYWDSHYEQYF. CDR3 nucleotides: TGTGCCAGCAGCTACTGGGACAGTCACTACGAGCAGTACTTC. This chain joins TRBV7-8 and TRBJ2-7; 7 nucleotides agree with TRBD1. Germline CDR1 is SGHVS and CDR2 is FQNEAQ. The J segment lost 3 bases and the V segment lost 4 bases, leaving 6 bases of the junction unmatched. The CDR3 length is 14 residues.

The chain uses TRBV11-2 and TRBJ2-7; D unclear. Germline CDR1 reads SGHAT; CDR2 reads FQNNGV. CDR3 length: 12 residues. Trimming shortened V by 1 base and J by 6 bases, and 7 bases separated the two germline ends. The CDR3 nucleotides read TGTGCCAGCAGCTTAGTTTTAGCCGAGCAGTACTTC. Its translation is CASSLVLAEQYF.

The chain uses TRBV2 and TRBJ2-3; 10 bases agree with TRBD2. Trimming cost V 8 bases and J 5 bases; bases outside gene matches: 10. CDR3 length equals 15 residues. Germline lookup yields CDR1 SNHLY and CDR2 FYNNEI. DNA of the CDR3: TGTGCCAGCCCTAAGGGGACTAGCGCGTTAGATACGCAGTATTTT. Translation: CASPKGTSALDTQYF.

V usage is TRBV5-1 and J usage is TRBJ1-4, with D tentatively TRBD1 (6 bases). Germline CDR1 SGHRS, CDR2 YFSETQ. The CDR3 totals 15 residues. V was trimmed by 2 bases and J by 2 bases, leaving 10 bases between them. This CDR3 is CASSFRGSTNEKLFF. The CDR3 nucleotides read TGCGCCAGCAGCTTCAGGGGTTCGACTAATGAAAAACTGTTTTTT. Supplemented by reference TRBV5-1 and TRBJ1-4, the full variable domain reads KAGVTQTPRYLIKTRGQQVTLSCSPISGHRSVSWYQQTPGQGLQFLFEYFSETQRNKGNFPGRFSGRQFSNSRSEMNVSTLELGDSALYLCASSFRGSTNEKLFFGSGTQLSVL.

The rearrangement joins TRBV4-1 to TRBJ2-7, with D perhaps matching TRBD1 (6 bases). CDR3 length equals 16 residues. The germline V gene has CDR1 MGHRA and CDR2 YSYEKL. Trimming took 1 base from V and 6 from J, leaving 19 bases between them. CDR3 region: CASSQVANRENSEQYF. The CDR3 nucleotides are TGCGCCAGCAGCCAAGTAGCCAACAGGGAAAATTCCGAGCAGTACTTC.

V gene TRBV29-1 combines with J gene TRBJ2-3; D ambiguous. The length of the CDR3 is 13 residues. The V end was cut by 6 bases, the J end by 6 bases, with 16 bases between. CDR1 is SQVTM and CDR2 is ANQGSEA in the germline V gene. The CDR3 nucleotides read TGCAGCGTAGACGGACGGAATGAGGATACGCAGTATTTT. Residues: CSVDGRNEDTQYF.

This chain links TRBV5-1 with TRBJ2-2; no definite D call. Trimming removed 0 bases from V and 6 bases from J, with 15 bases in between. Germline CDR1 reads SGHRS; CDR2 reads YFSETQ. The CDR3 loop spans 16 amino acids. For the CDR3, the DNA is TGCGCCAGCAGCTTGGTAGTAGGCGGTTCCGCCGGGGAGCTGTTTTTT. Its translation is CASSLVVGGSAGELFF.

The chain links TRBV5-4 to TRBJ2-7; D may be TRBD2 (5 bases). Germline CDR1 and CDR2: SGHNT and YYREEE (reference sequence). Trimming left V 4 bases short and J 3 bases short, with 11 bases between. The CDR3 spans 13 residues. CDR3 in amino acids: CASSTERGYEQYF. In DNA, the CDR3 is TGTGCCAGCAGCACCGAACGGGGCTACGAGCAGTACTTC. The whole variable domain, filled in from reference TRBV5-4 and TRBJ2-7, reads ETGVTQSPTHLIKTRGQQVTLRCSSQSGHNTVSWYQQALGQGPQFIFQYYREEENGRGNFPPRFSGLQFPNYSSELNVNALELDDSALYLCASSTERGYEQYFGPGTRLTVT.

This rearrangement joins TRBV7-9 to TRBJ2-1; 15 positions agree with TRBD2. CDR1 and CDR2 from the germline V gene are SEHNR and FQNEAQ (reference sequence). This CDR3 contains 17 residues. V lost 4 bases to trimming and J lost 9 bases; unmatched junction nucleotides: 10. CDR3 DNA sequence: TGTGCCAGCAGCTCCGGGACTAGCGGGAGGATGAGGACTGAGCAGTTCTTC. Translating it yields CASSSGTSGRMRTEQFF.

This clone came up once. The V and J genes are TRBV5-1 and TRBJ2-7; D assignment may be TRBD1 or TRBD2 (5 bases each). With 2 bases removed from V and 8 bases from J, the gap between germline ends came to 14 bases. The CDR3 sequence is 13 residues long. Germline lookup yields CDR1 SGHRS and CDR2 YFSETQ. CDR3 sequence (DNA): TGCGCCAGCAGCTTCGACCCTGAGGGACAGCAGTACTTC. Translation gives CASSFDPEGQQYF.

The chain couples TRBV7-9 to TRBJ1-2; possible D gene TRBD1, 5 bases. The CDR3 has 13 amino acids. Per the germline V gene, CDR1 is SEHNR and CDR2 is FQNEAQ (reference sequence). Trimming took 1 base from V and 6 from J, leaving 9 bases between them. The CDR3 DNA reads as TGTGCCAGCAGCTTAGTGGGGACGGATGGCTACACCTTC. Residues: CASSLVGTDGYTF.

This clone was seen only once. The CDR3 is CASRGGGAGNEQFF. The CDR3 bases are TGTGCCAGCAGAGGGGGCGGCGCGGGCAATGAGCAGTTCTTC. The chain couples TRBV27 to TRBJ2-1; 7 nucleotides line up with TRBD1. Looked up from germline, CDR1 is MNHEY and CDR2 is SMNVEV (reference sequence). The V segment lost 6 bases and the J segment 6 bases; nucleotides outside the gene matches: 8. This CDR3 region has 14 residues.

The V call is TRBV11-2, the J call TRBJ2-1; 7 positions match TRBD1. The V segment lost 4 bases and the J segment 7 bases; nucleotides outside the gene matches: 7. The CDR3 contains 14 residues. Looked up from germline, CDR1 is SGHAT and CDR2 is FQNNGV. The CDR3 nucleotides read TGTGCCAGCAGCTCCTGGGACAGCGATAATGAGCAGTTCTTC. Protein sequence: CASSSWDSDNEQFF.

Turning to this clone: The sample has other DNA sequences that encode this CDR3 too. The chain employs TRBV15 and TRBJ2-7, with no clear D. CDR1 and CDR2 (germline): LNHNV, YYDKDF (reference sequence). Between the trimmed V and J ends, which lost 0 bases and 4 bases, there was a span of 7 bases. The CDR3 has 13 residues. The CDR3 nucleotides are TGTGCCACCAGCAGAGATCAGAGTTACGAGCAGTACTTC. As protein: CATSRDQSYEQYF.

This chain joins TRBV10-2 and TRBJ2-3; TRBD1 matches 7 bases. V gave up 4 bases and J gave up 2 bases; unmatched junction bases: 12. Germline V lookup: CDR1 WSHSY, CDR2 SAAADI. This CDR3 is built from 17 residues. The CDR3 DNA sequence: TGCGCCAGCAGTGGAACAATTGACAGGGATCACACAGATACGCAGTATTTT. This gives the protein CASSGTIDRDHTDTQYF.

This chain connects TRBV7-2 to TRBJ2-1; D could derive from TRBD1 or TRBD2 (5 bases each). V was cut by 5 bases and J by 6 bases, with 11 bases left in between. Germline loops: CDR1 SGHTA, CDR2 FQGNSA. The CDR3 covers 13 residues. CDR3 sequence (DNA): TGTGCCAGCAGCCTAGGGACCGGCAATGAGCAGTTCTTC. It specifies CASSLGTGNEQFF.

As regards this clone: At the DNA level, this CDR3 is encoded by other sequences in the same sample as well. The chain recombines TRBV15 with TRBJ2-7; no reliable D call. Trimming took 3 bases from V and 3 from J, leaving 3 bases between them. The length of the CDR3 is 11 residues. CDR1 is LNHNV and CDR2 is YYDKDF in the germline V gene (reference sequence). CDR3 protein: CATSSSYEQYF. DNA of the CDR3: TGTGCCACCAGCAGCAGCTACGAGCAGTACTTC.

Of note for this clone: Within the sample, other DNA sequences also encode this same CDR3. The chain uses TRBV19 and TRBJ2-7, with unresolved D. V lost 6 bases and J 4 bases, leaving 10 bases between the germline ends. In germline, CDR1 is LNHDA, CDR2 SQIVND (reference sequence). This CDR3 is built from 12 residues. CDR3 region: CASSPTGYEQYF. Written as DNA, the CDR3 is TGTGCCAGTAGCCCTACGGGTTACGAGCAGTACTTC.

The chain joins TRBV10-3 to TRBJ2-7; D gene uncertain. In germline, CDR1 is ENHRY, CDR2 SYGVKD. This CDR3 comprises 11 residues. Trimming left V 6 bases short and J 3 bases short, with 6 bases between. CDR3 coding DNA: TGTGCCATCAGAACGGACTACGAGCAGTACTTC. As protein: CAIRTDYEQYF.